The T cell receptor beta chain under discussion was sequenced for a study of PD-1 blockade in classical Hodgkin lymphoma. Broader study findings: When set against healthy donors, newly diagnosed patients were reported to show lower baseline TCR diversity.

Method: immunoSEQ multiplex PCR; TCRdb's copy keeps in-frame clones and lacks some. This sample yields about 100,000 clones, of which about 89% are seen a single time; under 8.5% belongs to the top ten. Relapse was seen in all patients after autologous stem cell transplantation, and brentuximab vedotin exposure was variable. Remarks on this clone: Its antigen is unknown.

The CDR3 spans 15 residues. Trimming took off 5 bases at V and 2 bases at J, with 13 bases between the two ends. Germline V gene sequence: CDR1 SGHNT, CDR2 YENEEA. The source is a human donor with classical Hodgkin lymphoma. J is TRBJ1-5 and V is TRBV11-3; D might be TRBD1 (5 bases). Specimen: peripheral blood mononuclear cells (PBMCs), collected before the second cycle of nivolumab. The CDR3 spells CASSPRGEGNQPQHF. The CDR3 DNA reads TGTGCCAGCAGCCCCCGAGGGGAGGGCAATCAGCCCCAGCATTTT.